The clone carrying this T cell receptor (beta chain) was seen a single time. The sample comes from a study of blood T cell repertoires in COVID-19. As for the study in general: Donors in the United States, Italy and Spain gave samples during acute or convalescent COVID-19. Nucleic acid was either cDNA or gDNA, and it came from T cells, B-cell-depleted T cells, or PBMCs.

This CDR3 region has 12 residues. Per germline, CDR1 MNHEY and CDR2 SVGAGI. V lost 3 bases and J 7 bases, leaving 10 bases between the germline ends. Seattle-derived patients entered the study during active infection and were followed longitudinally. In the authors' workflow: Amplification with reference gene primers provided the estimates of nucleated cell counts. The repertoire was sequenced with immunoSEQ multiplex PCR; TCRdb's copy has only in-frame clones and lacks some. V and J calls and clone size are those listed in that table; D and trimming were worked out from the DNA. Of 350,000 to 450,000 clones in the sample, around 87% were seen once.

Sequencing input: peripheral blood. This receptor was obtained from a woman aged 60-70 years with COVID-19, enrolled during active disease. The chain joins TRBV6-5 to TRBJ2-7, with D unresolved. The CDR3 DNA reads TGTGCCAGCAGTTATTCAGGCAGGGAGCAGTACTTC. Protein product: CASSYSGREQYF.